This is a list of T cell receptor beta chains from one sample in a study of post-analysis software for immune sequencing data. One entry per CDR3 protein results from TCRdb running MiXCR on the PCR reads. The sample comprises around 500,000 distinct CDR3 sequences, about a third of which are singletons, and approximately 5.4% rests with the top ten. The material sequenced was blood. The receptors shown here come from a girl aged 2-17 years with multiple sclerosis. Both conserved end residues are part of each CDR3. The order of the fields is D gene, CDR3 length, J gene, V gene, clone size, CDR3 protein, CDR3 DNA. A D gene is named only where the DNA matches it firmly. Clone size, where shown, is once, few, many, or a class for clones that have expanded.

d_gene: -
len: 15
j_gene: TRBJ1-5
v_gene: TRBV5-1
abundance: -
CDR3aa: CASSLSTGSNQPQHF
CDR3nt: TGCGCCAGCAGCTTATCCACAGGGAGCAATCAGCCCCAGCATTTT

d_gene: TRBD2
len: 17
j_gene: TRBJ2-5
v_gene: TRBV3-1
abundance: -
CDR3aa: CASSQDSGSGDEETQYF
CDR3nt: TGTGCCAGCAGCCAAGATAGTGGGAGCGGGGACGAAGAGACCCAGTACTTC

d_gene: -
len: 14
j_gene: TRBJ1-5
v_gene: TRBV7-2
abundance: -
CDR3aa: CASSLRLGRQPQHF
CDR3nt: TGTGCCAGCAGCTTACGCTTAGGGCGGCAGCCCCAGCATTTT

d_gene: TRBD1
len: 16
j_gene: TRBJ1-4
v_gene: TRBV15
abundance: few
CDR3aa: CATSRQDRVPWEKLFF
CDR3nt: TGTGCCACCAGCAGACAAGACAGGGTTCCTTGGGAAAAACTGTTTTTT

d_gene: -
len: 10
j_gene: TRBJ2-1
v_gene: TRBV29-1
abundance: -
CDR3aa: CSGWGNEQFF
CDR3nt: TGCAGCGGATGGGGCAATGAGCAGTTCTTC

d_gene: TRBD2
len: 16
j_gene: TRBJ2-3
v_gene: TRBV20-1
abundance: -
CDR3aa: CSATPSGGQYTDTQYF
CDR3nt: TGCAGTGCAACCCCCAGCGGGGGGCAGTACACAGATACGCAGTATTTT

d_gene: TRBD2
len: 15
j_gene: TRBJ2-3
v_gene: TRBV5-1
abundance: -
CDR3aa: CASSSGLADGDTQYF
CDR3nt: TGCGCCAGCAGCTCTGGACTAGCGGACGGGGATACGCAGTATTTT

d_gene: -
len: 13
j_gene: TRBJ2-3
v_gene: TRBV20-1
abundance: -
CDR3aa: CSARELNTDTQYF
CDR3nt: TGCAGTGCTAGAGAACTGAACACAGATACGCAGTATTTT

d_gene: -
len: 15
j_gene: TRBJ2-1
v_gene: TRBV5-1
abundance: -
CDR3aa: CASSPRTDSYNEQFF
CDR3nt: TGCGCCAGCAGCCCCCGGACAGACTCCTACAATGAGCAGTTCTTC

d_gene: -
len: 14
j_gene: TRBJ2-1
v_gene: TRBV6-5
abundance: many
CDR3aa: CASSYSSSYNEQFF
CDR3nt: TGTGCCAGCAGTTACTCGTCCAGCTACAATGAGCAGTTCTTC

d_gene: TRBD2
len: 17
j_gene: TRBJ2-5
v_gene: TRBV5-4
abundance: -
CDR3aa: CASSDGTSGGDQETQYF
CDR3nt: TGTGCCAGCAGCGACGGGACTAGCGGGGGAGACCAAGAGACCCAGTACTTC

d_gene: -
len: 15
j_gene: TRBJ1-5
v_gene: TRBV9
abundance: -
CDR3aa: CASSVDLGVSQPQHF
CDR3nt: TGTGCCAGCAGCGTAGATTTGGGGGTAAGTCAGCCCCAGCATTTT

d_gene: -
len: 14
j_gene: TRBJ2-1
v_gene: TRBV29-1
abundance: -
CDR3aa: CSVLPSSPYNEQFF
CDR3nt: TGCAGCGTCCTTCCCTCGTCCCCCTACAATGAGCAGTTCTTC

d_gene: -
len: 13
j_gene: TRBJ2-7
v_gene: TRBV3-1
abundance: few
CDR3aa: CASSHDWGYEQYF
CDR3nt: TGTGCCAGCAGCCACGATTGGGGCTACGAGCAGTACTTC

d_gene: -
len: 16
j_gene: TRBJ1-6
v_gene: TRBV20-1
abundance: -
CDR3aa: CSARDPPFQGGSPLHF
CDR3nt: TGCAGTGCTAGAGATCCGCCATTTCAAGGGGGTTCACCCCTCCACTTT

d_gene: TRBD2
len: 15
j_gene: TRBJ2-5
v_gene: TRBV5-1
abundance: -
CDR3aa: CASSYSSGSQETQYF
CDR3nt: TGCGCCAGCAGCTATTCTAGCGGTTCCCAAGAGACCCAGTACTTC

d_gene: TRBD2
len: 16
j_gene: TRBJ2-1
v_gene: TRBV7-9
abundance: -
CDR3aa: CASSITLAGLHNEQFF
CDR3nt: TGTGCCAGCAGCATCACCCTAGCGGGACTCCACAATGAGCAGTTCTTC

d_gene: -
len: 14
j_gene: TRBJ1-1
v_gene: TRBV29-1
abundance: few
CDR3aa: CSVEDQGRNTEAFF
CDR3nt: TGCAGCGTTGAAGATCAGGGGAGGAACACTGAAGCTTTCTTT

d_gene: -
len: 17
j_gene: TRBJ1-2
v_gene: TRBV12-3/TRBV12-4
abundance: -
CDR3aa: CASSSIIAEEGNYGYTF
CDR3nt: TGTGCCAGCAGTTCGATTATCGCCGAAGAGGGTAACTATGGCTACACCTTC

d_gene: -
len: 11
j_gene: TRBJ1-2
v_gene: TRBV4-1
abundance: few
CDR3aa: CASSQAYGYTF
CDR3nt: TGCGCCAGCAGCCAAGCTTATGGCTACACCTTC

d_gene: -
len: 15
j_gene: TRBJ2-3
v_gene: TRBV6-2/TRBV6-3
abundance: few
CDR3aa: CASSYLGLSTDTQYF
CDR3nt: TGTGCCAGCAGTTACCTCGGACTCTCCACAGATACGCAGTATTTT

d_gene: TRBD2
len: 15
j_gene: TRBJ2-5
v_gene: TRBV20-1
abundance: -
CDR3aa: CSASLSGTSSETQYF
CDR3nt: TGCAGTGCTAGTCTGTCGGGGACTAGCTCGGAGACCCAGTACTTC

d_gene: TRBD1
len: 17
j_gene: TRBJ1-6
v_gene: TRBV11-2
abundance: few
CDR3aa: CASSSPARQGRGSPLHF
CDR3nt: TGTGCCAGCAGCTCTCCGGCCCGACAGGGACGAGGTTCACCCCTCCACTTT

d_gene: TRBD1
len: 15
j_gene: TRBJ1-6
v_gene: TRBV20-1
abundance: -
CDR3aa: CSARARTGSNSPLHF
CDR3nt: TGCAGTGCTAGAGCCCGGACAGGGAGTAATTCACCCCTCCACTTT

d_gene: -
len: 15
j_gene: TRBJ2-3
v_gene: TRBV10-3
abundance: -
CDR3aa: CAVSERTVGTDTQYF
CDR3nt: TGTGCCGTCAGTGAAAGGACCGTAGGGACAGATACGCAGTATTTT

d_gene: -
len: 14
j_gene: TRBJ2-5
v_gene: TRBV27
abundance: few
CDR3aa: CASNFWGELKTQYF
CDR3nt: TGTGCCAGCAATTTTTGGGGGGAATTGAAGACCCAGTATTTC

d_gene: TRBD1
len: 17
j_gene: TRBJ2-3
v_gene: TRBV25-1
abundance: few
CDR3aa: CASSPKESNRGSDTQYF
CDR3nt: TGTGCCAGCAGTCCAAAGGAGAGCAACAGGGGGTCAGATACGCAGTATTTT

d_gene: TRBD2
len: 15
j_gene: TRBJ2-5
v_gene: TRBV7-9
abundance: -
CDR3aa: CASSPRTSGATTQYF
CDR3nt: TGTGCCAGCAGCCCCCGGACTAGCGGGGCTACGACCCAGTACTTC

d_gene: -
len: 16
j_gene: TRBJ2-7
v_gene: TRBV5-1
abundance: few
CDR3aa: CASSPGGTGGSNEQYF
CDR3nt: TGCGCCAGCAGCCCGGGGGGGACAGGAGGTTCAAACGAGCAGTACTTC